This T cell receptor beta chain was sequenced in a study of blood T cell repertoires in COVID-19. At the level of the study: Two consecutive negative NP/OP PCR tests, clearance, or resolved symptoms defined Cohort 3 recovery. PBMCs, B-cell-depleted T cells, or T cells were the source of the cDNA or gDNA that made up the material.

The ends were cut back, 6 bases at V and 0 bases at J, with 17 bases in the middle. From germline, CDR1 is MNHEY and CDR2 SMNVEV (reference sequence). The CDR3 sequence is 16 residues long. How the authors handled the data: Counts of nucleated cells, estimated from reference gene primer amplification, were obtained. Measured with immunoSEQ multiplex PCR; TCRdb has only the in-frame clones, and not every one. The V and J calls and clone size are taken from that table; D and trimming were inferred from the DNA. The data hold around 290,000 clones, with more than 75% observed a single time. Input material: PBMCs or T cells enriched from blood (not recorded which). J is TRBJ1-2 and V is TRBV27, with no clear D. This sequence was found in a woman aged 55 to 70 in a cohort exposed to, infected with or recovered from COVID-19 (not recorded which). CDR3 coding DNA: TGTGCCAGCAGCCCTAGCGTAGGTGATACTAACTATGGCTACACCTTC. It encodes CASSPSVGDTNYGYTF.